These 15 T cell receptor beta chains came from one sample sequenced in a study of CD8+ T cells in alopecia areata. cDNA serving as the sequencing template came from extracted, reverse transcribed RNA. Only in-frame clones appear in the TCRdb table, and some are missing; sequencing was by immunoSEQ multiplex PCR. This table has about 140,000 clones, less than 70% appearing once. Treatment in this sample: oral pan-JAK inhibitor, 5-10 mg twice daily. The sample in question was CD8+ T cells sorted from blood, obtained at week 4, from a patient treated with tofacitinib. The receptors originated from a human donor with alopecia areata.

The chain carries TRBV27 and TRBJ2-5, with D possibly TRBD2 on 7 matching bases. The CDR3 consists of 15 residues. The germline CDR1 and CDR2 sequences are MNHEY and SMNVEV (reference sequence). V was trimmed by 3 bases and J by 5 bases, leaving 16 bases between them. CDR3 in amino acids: CASSLGGALVETQYF. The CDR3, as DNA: TGTGCCAGCAGTTTGGGGGGGGCGCTTGTCGAGACCCAGTACTTC.

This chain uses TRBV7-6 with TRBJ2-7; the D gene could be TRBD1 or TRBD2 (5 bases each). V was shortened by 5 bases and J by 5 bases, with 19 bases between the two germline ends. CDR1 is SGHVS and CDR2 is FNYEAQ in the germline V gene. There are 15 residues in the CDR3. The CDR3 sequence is CASSLWDDVGNEQYF. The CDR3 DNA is TGTGCCAGCAGCCTATGGGACGACGTTGGGAACGAGCAGTACTTC.

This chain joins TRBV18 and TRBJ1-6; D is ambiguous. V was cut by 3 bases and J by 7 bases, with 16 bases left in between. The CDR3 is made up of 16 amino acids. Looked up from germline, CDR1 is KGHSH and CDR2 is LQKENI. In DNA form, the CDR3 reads TGTGCCAGCTCACCCCTTATGGAGGGTGGGAATTCACCCCTCCACTTT. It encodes CASSPLMEGGNSPLHF.

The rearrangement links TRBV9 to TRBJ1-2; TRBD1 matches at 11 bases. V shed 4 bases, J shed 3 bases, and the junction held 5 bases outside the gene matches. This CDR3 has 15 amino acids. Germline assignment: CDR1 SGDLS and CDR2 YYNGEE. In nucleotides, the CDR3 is TGTGCCAGCAGCCCAGGGACAGGGGGGTACTATGGCTACACCTTC. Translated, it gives CASSPGTGGYYGYTF. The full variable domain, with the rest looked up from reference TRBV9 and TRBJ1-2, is DSGVTQTPKHLITATGQRVTLRCSPRSGDLSVYWYQQSLDQGLQFLIQYYNGEERAKGNILERFSAQQFPDLHSELNLSSLELGDSALYFCASSPGTGGYYGYTFGSGTRLTVV.

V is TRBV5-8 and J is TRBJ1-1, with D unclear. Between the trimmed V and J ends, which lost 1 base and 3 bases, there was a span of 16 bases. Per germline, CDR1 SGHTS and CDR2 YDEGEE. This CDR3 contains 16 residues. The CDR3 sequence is CASSLFSGIGDTEAFF. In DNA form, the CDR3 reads TGTGCCAGCAGCTTGTTCTCCGGGATCGGGGACACTGAAGCTTTCTTT.

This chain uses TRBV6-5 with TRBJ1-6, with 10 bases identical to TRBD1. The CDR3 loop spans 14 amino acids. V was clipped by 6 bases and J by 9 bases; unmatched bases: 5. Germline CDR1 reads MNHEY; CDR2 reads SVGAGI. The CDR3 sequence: CASSMGQGSSPLHF. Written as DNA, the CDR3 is TGTGCCAGCAGCATGGGACAGGGGAGTTCACCCCTCCACTTT.

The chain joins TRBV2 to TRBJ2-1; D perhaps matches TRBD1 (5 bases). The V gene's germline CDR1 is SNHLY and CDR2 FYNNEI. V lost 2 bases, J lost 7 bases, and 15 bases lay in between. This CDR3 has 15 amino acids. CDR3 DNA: TGTGCCAGCAGTGAAAGGTCAGCAAAGGGGAATGAGCAGTTCTTC. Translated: CASSERSAKGNEQFF.

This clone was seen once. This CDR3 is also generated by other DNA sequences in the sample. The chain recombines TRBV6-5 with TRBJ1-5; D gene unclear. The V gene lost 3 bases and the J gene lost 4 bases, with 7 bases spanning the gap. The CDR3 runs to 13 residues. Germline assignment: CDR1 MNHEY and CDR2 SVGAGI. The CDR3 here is CASSYDGNQPQHF. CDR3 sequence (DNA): TGTGCCAGCAGTTATGACGGGAATCAGCCCCAGCATTTT.

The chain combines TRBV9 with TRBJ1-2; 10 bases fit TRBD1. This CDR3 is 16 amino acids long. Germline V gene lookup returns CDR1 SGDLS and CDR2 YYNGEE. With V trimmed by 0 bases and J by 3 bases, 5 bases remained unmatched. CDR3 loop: CASSVGRDRGDYGYTF. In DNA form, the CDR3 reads TGTGCCAGCAGCGTAGGCCGGGACAGGGGAGACTATGGCTACACCTTC.

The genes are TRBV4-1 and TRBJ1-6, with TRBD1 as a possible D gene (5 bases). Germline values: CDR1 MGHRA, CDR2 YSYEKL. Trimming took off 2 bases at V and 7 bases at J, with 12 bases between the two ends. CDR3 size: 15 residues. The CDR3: CASSQLTDINSPLHF. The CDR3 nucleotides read TGCGCCAGCAGCCAACTGACAGACATCAATTCACCCCTCCACTTT.

The CDR3: CASSVSVLTYEQYF. As DNA, the CDR3 is TGTGCCAGCAGTGTGTCCGTGCTTACCTACGAGCAGTACTTC. The J gene is TRBJ2-7, the V gene TRBV2; D is ambiguous. Deletions cut 4 bases from V and 2 bases from J, with 12 bases between. This CDR3 is 14 amino acids long. From germline, CDR1 is SNHLY and CDR2 FYNNEI.

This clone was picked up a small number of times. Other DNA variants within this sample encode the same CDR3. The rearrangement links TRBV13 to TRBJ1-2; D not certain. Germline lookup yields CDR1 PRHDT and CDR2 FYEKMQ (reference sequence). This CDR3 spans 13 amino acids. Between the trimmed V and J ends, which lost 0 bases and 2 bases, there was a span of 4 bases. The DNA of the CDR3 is TGTGCCAGCAGCTTAGGGGGGAACTATGGCTACACCTTC. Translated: CASSLGGNYGYTF.

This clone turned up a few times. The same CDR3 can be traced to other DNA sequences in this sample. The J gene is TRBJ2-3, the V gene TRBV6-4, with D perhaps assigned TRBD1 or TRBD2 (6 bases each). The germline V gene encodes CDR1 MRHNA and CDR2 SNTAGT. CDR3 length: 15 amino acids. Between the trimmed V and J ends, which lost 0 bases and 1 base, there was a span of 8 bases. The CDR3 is CASSDSRGGTDTQYF. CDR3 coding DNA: TGTGCCAGCAGTGACTCGAGGGGGGGCACAGATACGCAGTATTTT.

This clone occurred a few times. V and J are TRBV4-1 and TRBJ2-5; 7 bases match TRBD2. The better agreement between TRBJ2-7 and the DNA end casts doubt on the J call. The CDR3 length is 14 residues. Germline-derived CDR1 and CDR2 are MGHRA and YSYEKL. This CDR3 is CASSPRRVAGEQYF. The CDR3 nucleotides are TGCGCCAGCAGCCCGAGACGGGTAGCGGGCGAGCAGTACTTC.

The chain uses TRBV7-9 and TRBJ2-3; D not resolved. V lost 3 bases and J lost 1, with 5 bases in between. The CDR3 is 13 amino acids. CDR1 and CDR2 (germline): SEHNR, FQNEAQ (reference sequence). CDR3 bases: TGTGCCAGCAGCTTTCGGGGCACAGATACGCAGTATTTT. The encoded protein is CASSFRGTDTQYF.